A selection of T cell receptor beta chains follows, all from one sample in a study of prognosis after radiotherapy for stage I lung cancer. Each CDR3 protein gets one entry after TCRdb re-called the multiplex PCR reads with MiXCR. The repertoire holds about 24,000 distinct CDR3 sequences, with around 34% as singletons. The sequencing used PBMCs, collected before or after stereotactic body radiation therapy (not recorded which). All receptors derive from a donor of 50 years or more with non-small cell lung cancer. Both conserved end residues are part of each CDR3. A D gene is named only where the DNA matches it firmly. Size is omitted from some rows. Given values are once, few, many or a class for expanded clones.

v_call: TRBV12-3/TRBV12-4
d_call: .
j_call: TRBJ2-1
clone_size: many
cdr3_aa: CATVVPHHDNEQFF
cdr3_nt: TGTGCCACCGTCGTACCCCACCATGACAATGAGCAGTTCTTC

v_call: TRBV6-1
d_call: TRBD1
j_call: TRBJ2-1
clone_size: .
cdr3_aa: CASSRQGDGAYNEQFF
cdr3_nt: TGTGCCAGCAGTCGACAGGGTGACGGGGCCTACAATGAGCAGTTCTTC

v_call: TRBV19
d_call: .
j_call: TRBJ1-2
clone_size: .
cdr3_aa: CASSKGHLYCYTF
cdr3_nt: TGTGCCAGTAGTAAAGGACATCTCTATTGCTACACCTTC

v_call: TRBV7-2
d_call: TRBD1
j_call: TRBJ2-1
clone_size: many
cdr3_aa: CASSPSGGQGYNEQFF
cdr3_nt: TGTGCCAGCAGCCCCTCTGGGGGACAGGGCTACAATGAGCAGTTCTTC

v_call: TRBV20-1
d_call: .
j_call: TRBJ1-2
clone_size: many
cdr3_aa: CSARDPRQLGTNYGYTF
cdr3_nt: TGCAGTGCTAGAGATCCTCGACAGTTGGGGACTAACTATGGCTACACCTTC

v_call: TRBV28
d_call: .
j_call: TRBJ1-1
clone_size: many
cdr3_aa: CASSLFQSDTIFTEAFF
cdr3_nt: TGTGCCAGCAGTTTATTCCAATCGGACACGATTTTCACTGAAGCTTTCTTT

v_call: TRBV11-2
d_call: .
j_call: TRBJ2-1
clone_size: many
cdr3_aa: CASSGRRGAYNEQFF
cdr3_nt: TGTGCCAGCAGCGGGCGTAGGGGGGCGTACAATGAGCAGTTCTTC

v_call: TRBV6-9
d_call: .
j_call: TRBJ2-6
clone_size: .
cdr3_aa: CASSWESGANVLTF
cdr3_nt: TGTGCCAGCAGTTGGGAGTCAGGGGCCAACGTCCTGACTTTC

v_call: TRBV20-1
d_call: TRBD1
j_call: TRBJ2-7
clone_size: many
cdr3_aa: CSATGTGGYEQYF
cdr3_nt: TGCAGTGCTACCGGGACAGGGGGCTACGAGCAGTACTTC

v_call: TRBV6-5
d_call: .
j_call: TRBJ1-4
clone_size: .
cdr3_aa: CASSSRSGWNEKLFF
cdr3_nt: TGTGCCAGCAGTTCGCGATCAGGATGGAATGAAAAACTGTTTTTT

v_call: TRBV20-1
d_call: .
j_call: TRBJ2-2
clone_size: many
cdr3_aa: CSARDAGQTNTGELFF
cdr3_nt: TGCAGTGCTAGAGATGCGGGACAAACGAACACCGGGGAGCTGTTTTTT

v_call: TRBV2
d_call: .
j_call: TRBJ2-7
clone_size: .
cdr3_aa: CASKPSSYEQYF
cdr3_nt: TGTGCCAGCAAGCCGAGTTCCTACGAGCAGTACTTC

v_call: TRBV19
d_call: TRBD1
j_call: TRBJ2-7
clone_size: many
cdr3_aa: CASKSFGQGAYEQYF
cdr3_nt: TGTGCCAGTAAGAGTTTCGGACAGGGGGCTTACGAGCAGTACTTC

v_call: TRBV6-1
d_call: .
j_call: TRBJ2-1
clone_size: many
cdr3_aa: CASSESSPYNEQFF
cdr3_nt: TGTGCCAGCAGTGAGTCTTCCCCCTACAATGAGCAGTTCTTC

v_call: TRBV2
d_call: TRBD1
j_call: TRBJ2-2
clone_size: .
cdr3_aa: CASRTDRVPSGELFF
cdr3_nt: TGTGCCAGCAGAACGGACAGGGTGCCCTCCGGGGAGCTGTTTTTT

v_call: TRBV7-9
d_call: .
j_call: TRBJ1-2
clone_size: many
cdr3_aa: CASSLGPIRSYYGYTF
cdr3_nt: TGTGCCAGCAGCCTGGGACCAATCCGGTCGTACTATGGCTACACCTTC

v_call: TRBV20-1
d_call: TRBD1
j_call: TRBJ1-1
clone_size: many
cdr3_aa: CSAGTGGAGAGAFF
cdr3_nt: TGCAGTGCTGGGACAGGGGGCGCCGGGGCAGGAGCTTTCTTT

v_call: TRBV24-1
d_call: .
j_call: TRBJ2-6
clone_size: .
cdr3_aa: CATGRKGVGANVLTF
cdr3_nt: TGTGCCACTGGGAGAAAGGGGGTTGGGGCCAACGTCCTGACTTTT

v_call: TRBV13
d_call: TRBD2
j_call: TRBJ2-7
clone_size: .
cdr3_aa: CASSFSGSTDEQYF
cdr3_nt: TGTGCCAGCAGCTTTAGCGGGAGTACCGACGAGCAGTACTTC

v_call: TRBV2
d_call: TRBD1
j_call: TRBJ2-2
clone_size: .
cdr3_aa: CASKLDRTGELFF
cdr3_nt: TGTGCCAGCAAATTGGACAGGACTGGGGAGCTGTTTTTT

v_call: TRBV20-1
d_call: TRBD1
j_call: TRBJ1-4
clone_size: many
cdr3_aa: CSARSPGQGEKLFF
cdr3_nt: TGCAGTGCTAGATCGCCGGGACAGGGGGAAAAACTGTTTTTT

v_call: TRBV5-1
d_call: .
j_call: TRBJ2-3
clone_size: once
cdr3_aa: CASSQNRAADTKYF
cdr3_nt: TGCGCTAGCAGCCAAAACAGGGCCGCAGATACGAAGTATTTT

v_call: TRBV12-3/TRBV12-4
d_call: .
j_call: TRBJ1-6
clone_size: medium-sized
cdr3_aa: CASRNGVDSPLHF
cdr3_nt: TGTGCCAGCAGGAACGGAGTAGATTCACCCCTCCACTTT

v_call: TRBV2
d_call: .
j_call: TRBJ2-1
clone_size: many
cdr3_aa: CASSDPGGEQFF
cdr3_nt: TGTGCCAGCAGTGATCCTGGGGGAGAGCAGTTCTTC

v_call: TRBV6-5
d_call: .
j_call: TRBJ2-3
clone_size: many
cdr3_aa: CASSYPDWSTQYF
cdr3_nt: TGTGCCAGCAGTTACCCCGACTGGAGTACGCAGTATTTT

v_call: TRBV11-2
d_call: .
j_call: TRBJ2-6
clone_size: .
cdr3_aa: CASSLEVLGTGANVLTF
cdr3_nt: TGTGCCAGCAGCTTAGAAGTGTTAGGAACTGGGGCCAACGTCCTTACTTTC

v_call: TRBV5-1
d_call: .
j_call: TRBJ1-2
clone_size: .
cdr3_aa: CASSPDPNYGYTF
cdr3_nt: TGCGCCAGCAGCCCGGATCCTAACTATGGCTACACCTTC

v_call: TRBV10-3
d_call: .
j_call: TRBJ1-1
clone_size: many
cdr3_aa: CAISESAGPAFF
cdr3_nt: TGTGCCATCAGTGAGAGTGCAGGGCCGGCTTTCTTT

v_call: TRBV4-3
d_call: .
j_call: TRBJ1-2
clone_size: many
cdr3_aa: CASSQEVGKIYGYTF
cdr3_nt: TGCGCCAGCAGCCAAGAGGTGGGGAAGATCTATGGCTACACCTTC

v_call: TRBV6-1
d_call: TRBD1
j_call: TRBJ2-1
clone_size: many
cdr3_aa: CASSTSGTGSNEQFF
cdr3_nt: TGTGCCAGCAGTACATCCGGGACAGGGTCGAACGAGCAGTTCTTC

v_call: TRBV6-2/TRBV6-3
d_call: .
j_call: TRBJ2-5
clone_size: many
cdr3_aa: CASSRPLETQYF
cdr3_nt: TGTGCCAGCAGCAGACCCCTGGAGACCCAGTACTTC

v_call: TRBV19
d_call: .
j_call: TRBJ2-3
clone_size: many
cdr3_aa: CASSIQARGSRDTQYF
cdr3_nt: TGTGCCAGTAGTATTCAGGCCAGGGGATCGCGAGATACGCAGTATTTT

v_call: TRBV6-1
d_call: .
j_call: TRBJ1-5
clone_size: .
cdr3_aa: CASSEQRKVAYRNQPQHF
cdr3_nt: TGTGCCAGCAGTGAACAGAGGAAAGTTGCTTATAGAAATCAGCCCCAGCATTTT

v_call: TRBV24-1
d_call: .
j_call: TRBJ2-1
clone_size: many
cdr3_aa: CATSDPSGAASYNEQFF
cdr3_nt: TGTGCCACCAGTGATCCTTCAGGGGCAGCCTCCTACAATGAGCAGTTCTTC

v_call: TRBV20-1
d_call: .
j_call: TRBJ2-7
clone_size: many
cdr3_aa: CSARDIGNSYEQYF
cdr3_nt: TGCAGTGCTCGGGACATAGGAAATTCCTACGAGCAGTACTTC

v_call: TRBV5-1
d_call: TRBD1
j_call: TRBJ2-3
clone_size: many
cdr3_aa: CASSLGQGDTDTQYF
cdr3_nt: TGCGCCAGCAGCTTGGGGCAGGGGGACACAGATACGCAGTATTTT

v_call: TRBV7-2
d_call: .
j_call: TRBJ1-2
clone_size: .
cdr3_aa: CASSGRGGTNYGYTF
cdr3_nt: TGTGCCAGCAGCGGAAGGGGGGGAACTAACTATGGCTACACCTTC

v_call: TRBV20-1
d_call: TRBD2
j_call: TRBJ2-3
clone_size: many
cdr3_aa: CSATPARAGFGTDTQYF
cdr3_nt: TGCAGTGCTACCCCCGCACGAGCGGGATTCGGCACAGATACGCAGTATTTT

v_call: TRBV6-1
d_call: .
j_call: TRBJ1-1
clone_size: .
cdr3_aa: CASSKTSPGQGTEAFF
cdr3_nt: TGTGCCAGCAGTAAAACCAGCCCGGGTCAAGGCACTGAAGCTTTCTTT

v_call: TRBV6-1
d_call: TRBD2
j_call: TRBJ2-7
clone_size: .
cdr3_aa: CASSPLGEGEQYF
cdr3_nt: TGTGCCAGCAGTCCCCTCGGGGAGGGCGAGCAGTACTTC

v_call: TRBV11-2
d_call: TRBD1
j_call: TRBJ2-5
clone_size: .
cdr3_aa: CASSIGTDGWGETQYF
cdr3_nt: TGTGCCAGCAGCATCGGGACAGATGGGTGGGGGGAGACCCAGTACTTC

v_call: TRBV20-1
d_call: .
j_call: TRBJ2-1
clone_size: .
cdr3_aa: CSAGPEGGRSEQFF
cdr3_nt: TGCAGTGCTGGGCCTGAGGGGGGGCGAAGTGAGCAGTTCTTC

v_call: TRBV6-4
d_call: .
j_call: TRBJ1-5
clone_size: many
cdr3_aa: CASSSGGGQPQHF
cdr3_nt: TGTGCCAGTTCTTCCGGGGGGGGTCAGCCCCAGCATTTT

v_call: TRBV6-2/TRBV6-3
d_call: TRBD2
j_call: TRBJ2-5
clone_size: few
cdr3_aa: CVSKQGTTQETQYF
cdr3_nt: TGTGTCAGCAAACAAGGGACTACTCAAGAGACCCAGTACTTC

v_call: TRBV4-1
d_call: .
j_call: TRBJ1-5
clone_size: .
cdr3_aa: CASSQESGRVNQPQHF
cdr3_nt: TGCGCCAGCAGCCAAGAGTCTGGCCGTGTCAATCAGCCCCAGCATTTT

v_call: TRBV5-1
d_call: .
j_call: TRBJ2-5
clone_size: many
cdr3_aa: CASSLAETQYF
cdr3_nt: TGCGCCAGCAGCTTGGCTGAGACCCAGTACTTC

v_call: TRBV7-9
d_call: .
j_call: TRBJ1-2
clone_size: .
cdr3_aa: CASSLGSGVRVGYTF
cdr3_nt: TGTGCCAGCAGCTTAGGATCAGGGGTACGGGTTGGCTACACCTTC

v_call: TRBV7-2
d_call: TRBD2
j_call: TRBJ2-1
clone_size: many
cdr3_aa: CASSGLAGSSDEQFF
cdr3_nt: TGTGCCAGCAGCGGATTAGCGGGTTCGAGCGATGAGCAGTTCTTC

v_call: TRBV12-3/TRBV12-4
d_call: .
j_call: TRBJ1-1
clone_size: .
cdr3_aa: CASSLARGAVGTEAFF
cdr3_nt: TGTGCCAGCAGTTTAGCCCGGGGGGCGGTGGGAACTGAAGCTTTCTTT

v_call: TRBV5-1
d_call: TRBD1
j_call: TRBJ1-5
clone_size: many
cdr3_aa: CASSQTGGGNQPQHF
cdr3_nt: TGCGCCAGCAGCCAGACAGGGGGGGGCAATCAGCCCCAGCATTTT